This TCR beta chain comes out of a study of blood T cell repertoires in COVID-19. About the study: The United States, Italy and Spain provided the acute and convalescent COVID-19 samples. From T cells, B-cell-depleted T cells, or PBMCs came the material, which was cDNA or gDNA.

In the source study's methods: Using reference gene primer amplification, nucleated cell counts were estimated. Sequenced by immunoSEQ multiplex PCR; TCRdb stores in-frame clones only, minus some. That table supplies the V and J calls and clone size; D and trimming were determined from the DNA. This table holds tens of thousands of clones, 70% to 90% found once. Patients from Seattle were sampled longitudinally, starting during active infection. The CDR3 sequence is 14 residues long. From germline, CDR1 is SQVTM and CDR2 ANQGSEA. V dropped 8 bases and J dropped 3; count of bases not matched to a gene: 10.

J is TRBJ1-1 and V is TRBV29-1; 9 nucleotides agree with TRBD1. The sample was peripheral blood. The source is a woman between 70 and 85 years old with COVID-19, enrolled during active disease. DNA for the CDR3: TGCAGCTCAACAGGGGGCGGATGGGACACTGAAGCTTTCTTT. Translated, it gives CSSTGGGWDTEAFF.